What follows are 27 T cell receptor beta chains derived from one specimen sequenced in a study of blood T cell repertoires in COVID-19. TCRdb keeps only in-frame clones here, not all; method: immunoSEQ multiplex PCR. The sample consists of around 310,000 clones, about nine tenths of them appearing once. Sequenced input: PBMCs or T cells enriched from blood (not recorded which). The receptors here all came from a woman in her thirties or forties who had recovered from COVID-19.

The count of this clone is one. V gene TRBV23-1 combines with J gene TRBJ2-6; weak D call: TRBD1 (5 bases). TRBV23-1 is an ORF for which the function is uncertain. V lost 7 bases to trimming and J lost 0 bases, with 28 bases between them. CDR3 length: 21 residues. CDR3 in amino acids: CASTPRTRSGFPRSGANVLTF. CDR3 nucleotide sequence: TGCGCCAGCACCCCCCGGACACGCTCTGGGTTCCCTCGCTCTGGGGCCAACGTCCTGACTTTC.

CDR3 bases: TGTGCCAGCAGCTTAAAGGGACTAGCGGGAGGGGTATTCCCCTACGAGCAGTACTTC. It encodes CASSLKGLAGGVFPYEQYF. The chain couples TRBV7-9 to TRBJ2-7; 16 bases line up with TRBD2. V was clipped by 2 bases and J by 2 bases; unmatched bases: 9. In germline, CDR1 is SEHNR, CDR2 FQNEAQ (reference sequence). The CDR3 runs to 19 residues.

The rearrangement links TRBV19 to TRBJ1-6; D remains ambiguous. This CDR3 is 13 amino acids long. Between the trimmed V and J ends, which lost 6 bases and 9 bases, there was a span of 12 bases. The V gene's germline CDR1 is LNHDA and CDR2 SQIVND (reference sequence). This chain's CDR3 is CASSEGRGSPLHF. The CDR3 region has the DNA TGTGCCAGTAGCGAGGGCCGTGGTTCACCCCTCCACTTT.

The CDR3 DNA is TGCGCCAGCAGCCAACAGACAGGAGCCGACTATGGCTACACCTTC. Translating it yields CASSQQTGADYGYTF. The chain employs TRBV4-1 and TRBJ1-2, with a weak D call TRBD1 (6 bases). The V end was cut by 2 bases, the J end by 3 bases, with 13 bases between. The CDR3 length is 15 residues. Germline V gene data show CDR1 as MGHRA and CDR2 as YSYEKL.

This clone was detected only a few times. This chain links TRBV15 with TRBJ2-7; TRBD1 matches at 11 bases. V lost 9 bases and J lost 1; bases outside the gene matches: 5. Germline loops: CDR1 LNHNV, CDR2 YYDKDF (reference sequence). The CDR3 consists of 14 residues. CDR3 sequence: CATNRDRGSYEQYF. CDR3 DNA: TGTGCCACAAACCGGGACAGGGGGTCCTACGAGCAGTACTTC.

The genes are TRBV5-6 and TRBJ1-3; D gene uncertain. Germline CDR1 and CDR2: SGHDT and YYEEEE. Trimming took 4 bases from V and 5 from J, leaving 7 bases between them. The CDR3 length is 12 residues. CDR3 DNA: TGTGCCAGCAGCGTCAGTAGAAACACCATATATTTT. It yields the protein CASSVSRNTIYF.

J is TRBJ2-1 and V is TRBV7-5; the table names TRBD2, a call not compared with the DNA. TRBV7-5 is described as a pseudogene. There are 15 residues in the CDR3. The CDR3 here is CARSLSPSADNEQFF. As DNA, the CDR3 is TGTGCCAGAAGCTTATCCCCTAGCGCCGACAATGAGCAGTTCTTC.

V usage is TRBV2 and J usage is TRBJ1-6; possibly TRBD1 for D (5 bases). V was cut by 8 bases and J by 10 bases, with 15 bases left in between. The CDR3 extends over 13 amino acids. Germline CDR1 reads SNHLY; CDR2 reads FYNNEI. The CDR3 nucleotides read TGTGCCAGCCGGGACTGGAGGGAGTCACCCCTCCACTTT. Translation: CASRDWRESPLHF.

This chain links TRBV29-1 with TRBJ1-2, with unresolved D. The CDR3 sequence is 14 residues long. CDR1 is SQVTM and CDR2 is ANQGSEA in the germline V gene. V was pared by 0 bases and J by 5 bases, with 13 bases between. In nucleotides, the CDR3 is TGCAGCGTTGAAGATAGCCGGGGAGGGTATGGCTACACCTTC. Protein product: CSVEDSRGGYGYTF.

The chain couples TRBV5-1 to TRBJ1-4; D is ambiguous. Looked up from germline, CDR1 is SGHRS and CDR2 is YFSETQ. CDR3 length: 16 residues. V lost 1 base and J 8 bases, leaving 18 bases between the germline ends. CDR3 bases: TGCGCCAGCAGCTTGTCTCCCGTGGCAGGTACGGAAAAACTGTTTTTT. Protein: CASSLSPVAGTEKLFF.

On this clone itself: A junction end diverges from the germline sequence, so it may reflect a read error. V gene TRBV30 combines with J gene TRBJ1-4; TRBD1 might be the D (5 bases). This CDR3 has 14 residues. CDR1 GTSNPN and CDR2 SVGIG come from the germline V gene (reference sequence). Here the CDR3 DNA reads TGTGCCTGGAGTGTTGGACACGTTCTGGAAAATCTGTTTTTT. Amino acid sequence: CAWSVGHVLENLFF.

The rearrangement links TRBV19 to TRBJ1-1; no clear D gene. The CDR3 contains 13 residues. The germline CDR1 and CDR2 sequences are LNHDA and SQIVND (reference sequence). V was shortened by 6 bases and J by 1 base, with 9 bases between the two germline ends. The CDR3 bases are TGTGCCAGTAGGGGAGGTAAGAACACTGAAGCTTTCTTT. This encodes CASRGGKNTEAFF.

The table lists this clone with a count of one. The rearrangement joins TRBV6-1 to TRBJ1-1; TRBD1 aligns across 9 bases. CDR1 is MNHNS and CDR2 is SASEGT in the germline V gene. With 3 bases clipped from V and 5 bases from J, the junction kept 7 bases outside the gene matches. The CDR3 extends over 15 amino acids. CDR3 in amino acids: CASSEGQGFRTEAFF. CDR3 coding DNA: TGTGCCAGCAGTGAGGGACAGGGCTTTAGGACTGAAGCTTTCTTT.

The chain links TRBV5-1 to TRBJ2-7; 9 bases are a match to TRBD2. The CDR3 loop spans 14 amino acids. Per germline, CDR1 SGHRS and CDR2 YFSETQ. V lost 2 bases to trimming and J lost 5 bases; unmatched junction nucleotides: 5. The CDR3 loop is CASSLSSGAHEQYF. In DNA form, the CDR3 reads TGCGCCAGCAGCTTATCTAGCGGGGCCCACGAGCAGTACTTC. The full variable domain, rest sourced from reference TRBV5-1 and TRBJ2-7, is KAGVTQTPRYLIKTRGQQVTLSCSPISGHRSVSWYQQTPGQGLQFLFEYFSETQRNKGNFPGRFSGRQFSNSRSEMNVSTLELGDSALYLCASSLSSGAHEQYFGPGTRLTVT.

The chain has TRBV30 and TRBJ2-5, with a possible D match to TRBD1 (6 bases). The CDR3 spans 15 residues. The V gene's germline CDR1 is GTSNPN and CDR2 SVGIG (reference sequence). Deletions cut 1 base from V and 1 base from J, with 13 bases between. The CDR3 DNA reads TGTGCCTGGAGTGATCACCGGACAGTCCAAGAGACCCAGTACTTC. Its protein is CAWSDHRTVQETQYF. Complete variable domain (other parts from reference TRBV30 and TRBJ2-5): SQTIHQWPATLVQPVGSPLSLECTVEGTSNPNLYWYRQAAGRGLQLLFYSVGIGQISSEVPQNLSASRPQDRQFILSSKKLLLSDSGFYLCAWSDHRTVQETQYFGPGTRLLVL.

The CDR3 sequence: CASSNPGKSYEQYF. CDR3 DNA sequence: TGTGCCAGCAGTAACCCGGGAAAAAGCTACGAGCAGTACTTC. The chain joins TRBV28 to TRBJ2-7; D is perhaps TRBD2 (5 bases). V lost 5 bases and J lost 3, with 14 bases in between. Looked up from germline, CDR1 is MDHEN and CDR2 is SYDVKM. The length of the CDR3 is 14 residues.

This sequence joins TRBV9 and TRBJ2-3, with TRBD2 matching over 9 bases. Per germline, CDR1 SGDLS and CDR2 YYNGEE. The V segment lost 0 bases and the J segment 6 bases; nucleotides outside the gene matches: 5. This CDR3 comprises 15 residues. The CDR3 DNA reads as TGTGCCAGCAGCGTAGAGAGCGGGGGGTGGGATACGCAGTATTTT. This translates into CASSVESGGWDTQYF.

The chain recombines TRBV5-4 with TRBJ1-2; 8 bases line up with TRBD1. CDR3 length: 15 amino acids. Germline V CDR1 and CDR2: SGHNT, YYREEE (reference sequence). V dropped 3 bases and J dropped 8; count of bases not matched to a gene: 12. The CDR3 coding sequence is TGTGCCAGCAGCTCGGGGAAGCAGGGGGCGTTAGGCTACACCTTC. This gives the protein CASSSGKQGALGYTF.

CDR3 sequence reads: CASSPRQGVRGYTF. The CDR3 DNA follows: TGTGCCAGCAGCCCCCGACAGGGGGTGAGAGGCTACACCTTC. The chain carries TRBV7-2 and TRBJ1-2; TRBD1 matches 9 bases. After removal of 5 bases from V and 8 bases from J, the junction contained 9 bases not matched to a gene. Germline V CDR1 and CDR2: SGHTA, FQGNSA. The CDR3 consists of 14 residues.

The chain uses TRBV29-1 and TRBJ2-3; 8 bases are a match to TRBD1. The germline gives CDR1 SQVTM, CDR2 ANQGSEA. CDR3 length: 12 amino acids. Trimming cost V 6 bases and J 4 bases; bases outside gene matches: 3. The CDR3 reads CSVGTGADTQYF. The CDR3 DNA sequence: TGCAGCGTGGGGACAGGAGCAGATACGCAGTATTTT.

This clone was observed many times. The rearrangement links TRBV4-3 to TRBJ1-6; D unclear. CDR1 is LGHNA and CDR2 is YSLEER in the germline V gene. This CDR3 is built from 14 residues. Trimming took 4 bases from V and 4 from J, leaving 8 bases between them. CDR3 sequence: CASSRGLYNSPLHF. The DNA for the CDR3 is TGCGCCAGCAGCCGAGGACTTTATAATTCACCCCTCCACTTT.

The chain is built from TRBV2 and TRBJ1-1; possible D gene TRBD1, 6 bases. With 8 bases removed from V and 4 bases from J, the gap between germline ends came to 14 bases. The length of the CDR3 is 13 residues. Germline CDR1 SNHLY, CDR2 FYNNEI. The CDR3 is CASETQGTTEAFF. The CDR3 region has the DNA TGTGCCAGCGAGACCCAGGGGACCACTGAAGCTTTCTTT.

CDR3 DNA: TGTGCCAGCAGCGCTAGCGGGAGTTTCACAGATACGCAGTATTTT. Its translation: CASSASGSFTDTQYF. The chain has TRBV9 and TRBJ2-3; the match to TRBD2 covers 10 bases. V lost 3 bases and J lost 2; bases outside the gene matches: 3. The CDR3 contains 15 residues. Germline lookup yields CDR1 SGDLS and CDR2 YYNGEE.

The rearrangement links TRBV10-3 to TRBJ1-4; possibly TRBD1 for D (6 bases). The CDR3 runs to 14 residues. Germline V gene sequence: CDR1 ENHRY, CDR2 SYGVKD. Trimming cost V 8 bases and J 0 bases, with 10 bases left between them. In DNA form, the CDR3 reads TGTGCCATCGGACAGTCTGCAACTAATGAAAAACTGTTTTTT. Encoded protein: CAIGQSATNEKLFF.

For the CDR3, the DNA is TGTGCCAGCAGTGAAGTCAGGGCTGAAAAACTGTTTTTT. Translating it yields CASSEVRAEKLFF. The chain joins TRBV2 to TRBJ1-4; D might be TRBD1 (5 bases). The CDR3 runs 13 residues. Germline CDR1 SNHLY, CDR2 FYNNEI. Trimming cost V 1 base and J 7 bases, with 7 bases left between them.

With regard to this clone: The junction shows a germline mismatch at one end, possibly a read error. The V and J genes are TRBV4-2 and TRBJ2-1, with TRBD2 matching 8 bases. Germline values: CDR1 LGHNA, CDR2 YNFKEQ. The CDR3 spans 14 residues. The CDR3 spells CASSQVLAGTRRIF. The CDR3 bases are TGTGCCAGCAGCCAAGTGCTAGCGGGTACGCGGAGAATCTTC.

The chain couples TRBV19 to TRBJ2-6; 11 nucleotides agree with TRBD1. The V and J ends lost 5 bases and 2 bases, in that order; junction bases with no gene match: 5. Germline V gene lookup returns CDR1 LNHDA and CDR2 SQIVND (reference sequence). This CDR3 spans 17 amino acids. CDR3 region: CASSPGQGATGANVLTF. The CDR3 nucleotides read TGTGCCAGTAGTCCCGGACAGGGGGCCACTGGGGCCAACGTCCTGACTTTC.